This T cell receptor beta chain was identified in a study of regulatory T cells in long-lasting Graves disease. The sample's time point: newly diagnosed GD, antithyroid drugs for less than 3 months. PBMC RNA served as the TCR library source. Overall study findings and caveats: For persistent Graves' patients, TCR diversity was lower than for newly diagnosed ones.

The table lists this clonotype with a few counts. The antigen remains unidentified. Relying on iRepertoire HTBI primers and Arm-PCR of CDR3 regions, the team built TCR beta libraries. TCRdb independently ran MiXCR on the multiplex PCR reads; one entry per CDR3 protein. There are hundreds of thousands of distinct CDR3 sequences in the sample; about 16% occur only once, and 25% lies in the top ten. The data also belong to a second study, concerning T cells in Graves' hyperthyroidism and ophthalmopathy. Per that study: Recently diagnosed hyperthyroidism of less than 2 months' duration affected patients aged 18 to 65.

The TCR comes from a woman aged 35-60 years with Graves disease. The material was peripheral blood mononuclear cells (PBMCs), obtained at new diagnosis, from a patient treated with antithyroid drugs.

The chain's CDR3 is CASRNQGLGTEAFF. The CDR3 DNA follows: TGTGCCAGCAGAAATCAGGGTTTGGGGACTGAAGCTTTCTTT. V is TRBV12-3 or TRBV12-4 and J is TRBJ1-1, with TRBD1 as a possible D gene (5 bases). The CDR3 consists of 14 residues. V shed 6 bases and J shed 5 bases, with 16 bases lying between them.